This is a list of T cell receptor beta chains from one sample in a study of T cells in Graves' hyperthyroidism and ophthalmopathy. A single record per CDR3 protein comes from TCRdb applying MiXCR to the multiplex PCR reads. The top ten clones hold around 25% of a sample with more than 300,000 distinct CDR3 sequences, approximately 14% of them seen once. The sample consisted of blood. The receptor source for this set is a woman aged 25 to 39 with Graves' hyperthyroidism. The CDR3 runs from the conserved cysteine through the conserved F or W. The D gene is left open where the match is weak. Where a row states a size, it is once, few, many or the class of an expanded clone; other rows omit it.

>TRBV28|TRBD1|TRBJ2-7|many
TGTGCCAGCAGACCCCGTGACAGGGGTTTCCACGAGCAGTACTTC
CASRPRDRGFHEQYF
>TRBV27|TRBD1|TRBJ2-1|many
TGTGCCAGCAGTTTTCTAACGTCACAGGGGGCGTCCTACAATGAGCAGTTCTTC
CASSFLTSQGASYNEQFF
>TRBV20-1|NA|TRBJ1-6|many
TGCAGTGCTAGAACCCAGGACCAAATATGGTCACCCCTCCACTTT
CSARTQDQIWSPLHF
>TRBV19|TRBD2|TRBJ2-3|few
TGTGCCACCAGCGCTAGCGGGAGCCCAGATACGCAGTATTTT
CATSASGSPDTQYF
>TRBV25-1|NA|TRBJ2-1|NA
TGTGCCAGCAGTCAGTGGGGGACTCTCGACAATGAGCAGTTCTTC
CASSQWGTLDNEQFF
>TRBV5-6|TRBD2|TRBJ2-1|few
TGTGCCAGCAGCGTTGGACTAGCGGGAGCCAGCGCGTTCTTC
CASSVGLAGASAFF
>TRBV5-8|TRBD1|TRBJ1-1|many
TGTGCCAGCAGCGACCGGGACAGAGAGAACACTGAAGCTTTCTTT
CASSDRDRENTEAFF
>TRBV28|NA|TRBJ2-4|few
TGTGCCAGCAGTTCACCCGGGACGTTCAAAAACATTCAGTACTTC
CASSSPGTFKNIQYF
>TRBV28|NA|TRBJ2-7|many
TGTGCCAGCAGTTCCCTAGCAAGTTCCTACGAGCAGTACTTC
CASSSLASSYEQYF
>TRBV5-1|NA|TRBJ2-1|NA
TGCGCCAGCAACTATGACAATGAGCAGTTCTTC
CASNYDNEQFF
>TRBV12-3/TRBV12-4|NA|TRBJ1-2|few
TGTGCCAGCAGCCCTACCGCAGCCATCTATGGCTACACCTTC
CASSPTAAIYGYTF
>TRBV7-2|TRBD2|TRBJ2-5|few
TGTGCCAGCACCTTAGCGGGGGCAGGGGTGGAGACCCAGTACTTC
CASTLAGAGVETQYF
>TRBV29-1|NA|TRBJ2-1|many
TGCAGCGTTGAAAGGGGGGTCGGCGGGAGTTCCTACAATGAGCAGTTCTTC
CSVERGVGGSSYNEQFF
>TRBV12-3/TRBV12-4|NA|TRBJ2-7|NA
TGTGCCAGCAGTTCACAGGGACCCGAGCAGTACTTC
CASSSQGPEQYF
>TRBV18|NA|TRBJ2-2|NA
TGTGCCAGCTCACCACCGATCGGCACCGGGGAGCTGTTTTTT
CASSPPIGTGELFF
>TRBV24-1|NA|TRBJ1-5|many
TGTGCCACCAGTGGCCAGGCTAATCAGCCCCAGCATTTT
CATSGQANQPQHF
>TRBV20-1|NA|TRBJ2-7|NA
TGCAGTGCTAGAGGTCAGAATAACTACGAGCAGTACTTC
CSARGQNNYEQYF
>TRBV3-1|NA|TRBJ1-1|NA
TGTGCCAGCAGCAGTATCGGATACACTGAAGCTTTCTTT
CASSSIGYTEAFF